One and the same sample provided the 13 T cell receptor beta chains below, sequenced in a study of T cell changes during pregnancy in multiple sclerosis. Here immunoSEQ multiplex PCR was the method, and the copy in TCRdb shows in-frame clones only, minus some. Of tens of thousands of clones detected, 85% to 90% appear once; the ten largest clones hold about 0.6%. The sequences come from CD4+ T cells from peripheral blood mononuclear cells, collected in the first trimester of pregnancy. The receptor set was obtained from a female donor with multiple sclerosis, enrolled in a pregnancy study.

This rearrangement joins TRBV7-2 to TRBJ2-7; TRBD2 matches at 14 bases. CDR3 length equals 16 residues. The V and J ends lost 6 bases and 3 bases, in that order; junction bases with no gene match: 7. The V gene's germline CDR1 is SGHTA and CDR2 FQGNSA. CDR3 bases: TGTGCCAGCAGGTCAGCCGGGACTAGCGGGGGCTACGAGCAGTACTTC. Its protein is CASRSAGTSGGYEQYF.

The genes are TRBV28 and TRBJ2-1; 7 bases match TRBD1. Germline V gene lookup returns CDR1 MDHEN and CDR2 SYDVKM. The V and J ends lost 4 bases and 1 base, in that order; junction bases with no gene match: 7. The CDR3 sequence is 16 residues long. The CDR3 region is CASSSATGLSYNEQFF. CDR3 bases: TGTGCCAGCAGTTCAGCGACAGGGCTTTCCTACAATGAGCAGTTCTTC.

The V and J genes are TRBV7-6 and TRBJ2-5, with 11 bases matching TRBD1. V shed 5 bases, J shed 4 bases, and the junction held 3 bases outside the gene matches. This CDR3 is 14 amino acids long. CDR1 SGHVS and CDR2 FNYEAQ come from the germline V gene. The CDR3 sequence: CASSAGQGGETQYF. The DNA for the CDR3 is TGTGCCAGCAGCGCGGGACAGGGGGGAGAGACCCAGTACTTC.

CDR3 sequence reads: CATRGRGYSYEQYF. Written as DNA, the CDR3 is TGTGCCACCAGGGGTCGGGGTTACTCCTACGAGCAGTACTTC. The chain carries TRBV2 and TRBJ2-7; D might be TRBD1 (6 bases). Germline V gene lookup returns CDR1 SNHLY and CDR2 FYNNEI. This CDR3 is built from 14 residues. Trimming pared 10 bases from V and 0 bases from J, leaving 16 bases between.

J is TRBJ1-2 and V is TRBV5-6; TRBD1 matches 7 bases. The CDR3 covers 14 residues. Germline values: CDR1 SGHDT, CDR2 YYEEEE. Unmatched junction bases numbered 5, after V lost 1 base and J lost 5 bases. CDR3 bases: TGTGCCAGCAGCTTGAACAGGGGCCGTTATGGCTACACCTTC. Translation: CASSLNRGRYGYTF.

The J gene is TRBJ2-7, the V gene TRBV7-6; the match to TRBD2 covers 9 bases. Trimming cost V 6 bases and J 6 bases; bases outside gene matches: 24. The CDR3 totals 19 residues. CDR1 is SGHVS and CDR2 is FNYEAQ in the germline V gene. The CDR3 loop reads CASSPSRGLTSGLRPEQYF. The CDR3, as DNA: TGTGCCAGCAGTCCTAGTCGGGGCCTAACTAGCGGGTTGCGTCCCGAGCAGTACTTC.

The CDR3 DNA follows: TGTGCCAGTAGTATTCTTGGGGGCCCATCACCCGGGGAGCTGTTTTTT. Protein sequence: CASSILGGPSPGELFF. The rearrangement uses TRBV19 and TRBJ2-2; weak D call: TRBD1 (6 bases). V was clipped by 3 bases and J by 6 bases, with 17 bases between them. This CDR3 has 16 residues. Germline assignment: CDR1 LNHDA and CDR2 SQIVND (reference sequence).

V usage is TRBV7-2 and J usage is TRBJ2-3; the match to TRBD1 covers 11 bases. CDR1 is SGHTA, CDR2 FQGNSA, per germline. The CDR3 contains 14 residues. With V trimmed by 5 bases and J by 7 bases, 5 bases remained unmatched. CDR3 in amino acids: CASSRDRGLNTQYF. DNA of the CDR3: TGTGCCAGCAGCAGGGACAGGGGGTTAAATACGCAGTATTTT.

This sequence joins TRBV7-2 and TRBJ2-1, with D maybe TRBD1 (7 bases). Germline V gene sequence: CDR1 SGHTA, CDR2 FQGNSA. The length of the CDR3 is 16 residues. The V gene lost 1 base and the J gene lost 9 bases, with 19 bases spanning the gap. The CDR3 region has the DNA TGTGCCAGCAGCTTAGTAATGCGGCAGGGGGGAGGTGAGCAGTTCTTC. It translates to CASSLVMRQGGGEQFF.

V usage is TRBV4-1 and J usage is TRBJ2-7, with 8 bases aligning to TRBD2. V was pared by 0 bases and J by 2 bases, with 9 bases of the junction left unmatched. Germline values: CDR1 MGHRA, CDR2 YSYEKL. The CDR3 length is 17 residues. The CDR3 region has the DNA TGCGCCAGCAGCCAAGAATTGGCGACTAGCGAGACCTACGAGCAGTACTTC. Translation gives CASSQELATSETYEQYF.

The CDR3 nucleotides are TGTGCCAGCAGTCCGGGACAGGGAGCCTACGAGCAGTACTTC. Translation gives CASSPGQGAYEQYF. The rearrangement links TRBV6-4 to TRBJ2-7, with 9 bases that match TRBD1. Looked up from germline, CDR1 is MRHNA and CDR2 is SNTAGT. V gave up 5 bases and J gave up 2 bases; unmatched junction bases: 4. CDR3 length: 14 amino acids.

The chain recombines TRBV15 with TRBJ1-5; weak D call: TRBD1 (5 bases). Germline CDR1 and CDR2: LNHNV and YYDKDF (reference sequence). V lost 0 bases to trimming and J lost 6 bases, with 15 bases between them. The CDR3 contains 16 residues. The CDR3 DNA is TGTGCCACCAGCAGAGATCTAGGGTCCGGGGGTCAGCCCCAGCATTTT. It translates to CATSRDLGSGGQPQHF.

The sample holds one count of this clone. The rearrangement uses TRBV6-1 and TRBJ2-2; possible D gene TRBD1, 6 bases. CDR1 and CDR2 from the germline V gene are MNHNS and SASEGT. This CDR3 has 16 amino acids. V lost 2 bases and J 8 bases, leaving 18 bases between the germline ends. The DNA of the CDR3 is TGTGCCAGCAGTGAAAATCTTTCAGGGGCGGGTGGGGAGCTGTTTTTT. Translation: CASSENLSGAGGELFF.